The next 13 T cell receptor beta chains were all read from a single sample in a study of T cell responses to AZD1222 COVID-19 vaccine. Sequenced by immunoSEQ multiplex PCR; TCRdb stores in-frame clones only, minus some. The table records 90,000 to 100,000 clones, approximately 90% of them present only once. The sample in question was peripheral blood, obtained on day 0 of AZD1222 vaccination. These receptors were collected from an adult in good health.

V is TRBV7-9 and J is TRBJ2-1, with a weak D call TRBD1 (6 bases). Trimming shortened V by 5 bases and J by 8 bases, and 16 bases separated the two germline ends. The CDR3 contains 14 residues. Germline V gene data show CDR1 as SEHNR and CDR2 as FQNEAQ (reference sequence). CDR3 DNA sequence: TGTGCCAGCAGCCCGCAGGGGATTGTCGATGAGCAGTTCTTC. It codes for CASSPQGIVDEQFF.

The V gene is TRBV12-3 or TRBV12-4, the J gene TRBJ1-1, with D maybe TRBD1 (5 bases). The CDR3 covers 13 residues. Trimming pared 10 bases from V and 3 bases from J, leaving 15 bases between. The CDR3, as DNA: TGTGCCACATCGAGGCGGGGGGACACTGAAGCTTTCTTT. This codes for CATSRRGDTEAFF.

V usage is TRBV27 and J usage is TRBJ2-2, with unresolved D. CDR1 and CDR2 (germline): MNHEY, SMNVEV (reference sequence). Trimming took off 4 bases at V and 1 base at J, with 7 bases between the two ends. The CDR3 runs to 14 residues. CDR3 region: CASSSFLNTGELFF. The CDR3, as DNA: TGTGCCAGCAGTTCATTCTTGAACACCGGGGAGCTGTTTTTT.

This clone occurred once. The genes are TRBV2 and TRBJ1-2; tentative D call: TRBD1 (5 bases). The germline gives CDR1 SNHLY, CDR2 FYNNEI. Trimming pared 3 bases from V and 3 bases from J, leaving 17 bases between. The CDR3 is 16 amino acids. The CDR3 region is CASSDSQYRTYYGYTF. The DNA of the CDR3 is TGTGCCAGCAGTGATTCTCAATACAGGACCTACTATGGCTACACCTTC.

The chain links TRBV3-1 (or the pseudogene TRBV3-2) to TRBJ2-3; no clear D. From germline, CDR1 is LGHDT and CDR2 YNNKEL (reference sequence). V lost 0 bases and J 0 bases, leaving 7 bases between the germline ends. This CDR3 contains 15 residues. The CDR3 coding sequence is TGTGCCAGCAGCCAAGATCCTCGTAGCACAGATACGCAGTATTTT. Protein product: CASSQDPRSTDTQYF.

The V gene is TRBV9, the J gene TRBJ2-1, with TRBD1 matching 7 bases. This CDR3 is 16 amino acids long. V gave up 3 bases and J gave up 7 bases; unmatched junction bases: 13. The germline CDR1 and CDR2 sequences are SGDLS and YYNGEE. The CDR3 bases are TGTGCCAGCAGCGGGGGGACAGCTTCATCCTTAAATGAGCAGTTCTTC. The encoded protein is CASSGGTASSLNEQFF.

The CDR3 spells CASSLSGGTYEQYF. DNA for the CDR3: TGTGCCAGCAGTCTAAGCGGGGGCACCTACGAGCAGTACTTC. This chain connects TRBV7-3 to TRBJ2-7, with TRBD2 matching 8 bases. Per the germline V gene, CDR1 is SGHTA and CDR2 is FQGTGA. This CDR3 spans 14 amino acids. V trimming: 6 bases; J trimming: 2 bases; junction bases outside the gene matches: 6. Complete variable domain (other parts from reference TRBV7-3 and TRBJ2-7): GAGVSQTPSNKVTEKGKYVELRCDPISGHTALYWYRQSLGQGPEFLIYFQGTGAADDSGLPNDRFFAVRPEGSVSTLKIQRTERGDSAVYLCASSLSGGTYEQYFGPGTRLTVT.

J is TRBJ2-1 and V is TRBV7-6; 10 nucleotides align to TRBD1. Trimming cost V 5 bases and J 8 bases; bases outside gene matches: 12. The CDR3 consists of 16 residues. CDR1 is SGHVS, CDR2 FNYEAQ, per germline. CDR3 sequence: CASSPTPGQGIYEQFF. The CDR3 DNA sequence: TGTGCCAGCAGCCCCACCCCGGGACAGGGGATCTATGAGCAGTTCTTC.

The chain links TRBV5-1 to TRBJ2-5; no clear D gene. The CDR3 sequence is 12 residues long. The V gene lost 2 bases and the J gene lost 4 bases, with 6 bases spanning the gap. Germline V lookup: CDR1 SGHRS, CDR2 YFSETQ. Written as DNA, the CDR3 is TGCGCCAGCAGCTTCGACCGAGAGACCCAGTACTTC. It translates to CASSFDRETQYF.

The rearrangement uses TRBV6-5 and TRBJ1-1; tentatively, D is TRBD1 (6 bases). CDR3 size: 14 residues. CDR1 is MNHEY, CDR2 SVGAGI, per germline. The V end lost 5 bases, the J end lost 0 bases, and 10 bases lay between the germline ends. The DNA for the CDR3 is TGTGCCAGCAGTATTAACAGGGTGAACACTGAAGCTTTCTTT. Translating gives CASSINRVNTEAFF.

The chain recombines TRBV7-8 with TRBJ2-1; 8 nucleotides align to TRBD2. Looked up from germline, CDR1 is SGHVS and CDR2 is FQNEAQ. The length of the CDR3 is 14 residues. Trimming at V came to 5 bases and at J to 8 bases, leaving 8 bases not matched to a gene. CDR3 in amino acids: CASSPSGRGHEQFF. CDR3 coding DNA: TGTGCCAGCAGCCCCAGCGGGAGAGGCCATGAGCAGTTCTTC. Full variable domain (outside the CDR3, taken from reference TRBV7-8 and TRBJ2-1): GAGVSQSPRYKVAKRGQDVALRCDPISGHVSLFWYQQALGQGPEFLTYFQNEAQLDKSGLPSDRFFAERPEGSVSTLKIQRTQQEDSAVYLCASSPSGRGHEQFFGPGTRLTVL.

The CDR3 DNA reads TGCGCCAGCAGCCGGGGGGCAACTATAAGGAACACTGAAGCTTTCTTT. As protein: CASSRGATIRNTEAFF. This chain connects TRBV5-1 to TRBJ1-1; a possible D gene is TRBD1 (6 bases). Germline CDR1 is SGHRS and CDR2 is YFSETQ. Trimming pared 4 bases from V and 1 base from J, leaving 17 bases between. The CDR3 length is 16 residues.

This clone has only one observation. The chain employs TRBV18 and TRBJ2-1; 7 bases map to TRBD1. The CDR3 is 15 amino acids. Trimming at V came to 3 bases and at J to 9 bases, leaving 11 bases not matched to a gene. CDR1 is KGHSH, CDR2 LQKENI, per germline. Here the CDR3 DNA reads TGTGCCAGCTCACCGGGAAGGGGGCTCATAGGTGAGCAGTTCTTC. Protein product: CASSPGRGLIGEQFF. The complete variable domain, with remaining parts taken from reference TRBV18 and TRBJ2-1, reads NAGVMQNPRHLVRRRGQEARLRCSPMKGHSHVYWYRQLPEEGLKFMVYLQKENIIDESGMPKERFSAEFPKEGPSILRIQQVVRGDSAAYFCASSPGRGLIGEQFFGPGTRLTVL.